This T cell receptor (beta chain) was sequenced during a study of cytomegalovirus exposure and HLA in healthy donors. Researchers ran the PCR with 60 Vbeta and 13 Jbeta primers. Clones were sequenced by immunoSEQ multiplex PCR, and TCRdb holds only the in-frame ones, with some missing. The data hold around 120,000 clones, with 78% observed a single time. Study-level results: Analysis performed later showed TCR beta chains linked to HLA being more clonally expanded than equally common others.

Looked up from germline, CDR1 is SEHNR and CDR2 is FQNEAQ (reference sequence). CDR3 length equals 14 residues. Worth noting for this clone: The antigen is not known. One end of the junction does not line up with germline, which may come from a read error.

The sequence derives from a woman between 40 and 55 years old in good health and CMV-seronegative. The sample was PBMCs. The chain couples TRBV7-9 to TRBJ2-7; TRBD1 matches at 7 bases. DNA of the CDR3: TGTTCCAGCAGCCAGACAGGGTTACCCTACGAGCAGTACTTC. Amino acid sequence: CSSSQTGLPYEQYF.